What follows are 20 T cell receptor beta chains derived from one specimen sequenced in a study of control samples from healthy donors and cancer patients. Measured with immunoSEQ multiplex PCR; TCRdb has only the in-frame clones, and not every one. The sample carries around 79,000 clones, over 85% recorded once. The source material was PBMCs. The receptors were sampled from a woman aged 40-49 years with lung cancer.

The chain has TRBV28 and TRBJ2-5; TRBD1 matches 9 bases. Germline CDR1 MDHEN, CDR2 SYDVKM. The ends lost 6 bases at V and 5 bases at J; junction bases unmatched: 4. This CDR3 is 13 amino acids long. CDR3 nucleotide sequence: TGTGCCAGCAGGCGGGGACAGGGTGAGACCCAGTACTTC. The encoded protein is CASRRGQGETQYF.

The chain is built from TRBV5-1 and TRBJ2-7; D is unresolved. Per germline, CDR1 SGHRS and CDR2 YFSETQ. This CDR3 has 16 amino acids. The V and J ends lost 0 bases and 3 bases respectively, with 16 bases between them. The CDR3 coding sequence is TGCGCCAGCAGCTTGGCCAATCTCCCGGTGGGCTACGAGCAGTACTTC. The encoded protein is CASSLANLPVGYEQYF.

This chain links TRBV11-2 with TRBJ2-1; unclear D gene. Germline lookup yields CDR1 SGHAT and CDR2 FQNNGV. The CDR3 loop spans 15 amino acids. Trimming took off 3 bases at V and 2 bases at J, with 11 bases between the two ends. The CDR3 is CASSLNAIPYNEQFF. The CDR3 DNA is TGTGCCAGCAGCTTGAACGCTATCCCCTACAATGAGCAGTTCTTC.

CDR3 region: CASSLGTDYGYTF. The DNA for the CDR3 is TGTGCCAGCAGTTTAGGGACGGACTATGGCTACACCTTC. The V and J genes are TRBV12-3 or TRBV12-4 and TRBJ1-2; D call uncertain. The V gene lost 1 base and the J gene lost 3 bases, with 6 bases spanning the gap. The CDR3 contains 13 residues.

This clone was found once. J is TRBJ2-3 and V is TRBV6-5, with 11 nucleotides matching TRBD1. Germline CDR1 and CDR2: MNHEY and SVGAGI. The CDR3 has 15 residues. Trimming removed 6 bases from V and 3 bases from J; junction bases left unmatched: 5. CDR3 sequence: CASSTGTGGTDTQYF. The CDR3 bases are TGTGCCAGCAGCACCGGGACAGGGGGTACAGATACGCAGTATTTT.

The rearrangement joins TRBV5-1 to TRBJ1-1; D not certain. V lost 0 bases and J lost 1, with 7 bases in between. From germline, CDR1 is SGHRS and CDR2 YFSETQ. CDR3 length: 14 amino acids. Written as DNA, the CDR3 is TGCGCCAGCAGCTTGGCCGTGGGGAACACTGAAGCTTTCTTT. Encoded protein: CASSLAVGNTEAFF.

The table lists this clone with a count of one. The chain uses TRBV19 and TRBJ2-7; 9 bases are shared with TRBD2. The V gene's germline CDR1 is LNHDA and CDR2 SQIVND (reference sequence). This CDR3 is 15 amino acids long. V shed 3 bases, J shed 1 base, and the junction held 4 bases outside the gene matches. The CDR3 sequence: CASSMEAGGSYEQYF. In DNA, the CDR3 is TGTGCCAGTAGTATGGAAGCGGGGGGATCCTACGAGCAGTACTTC.

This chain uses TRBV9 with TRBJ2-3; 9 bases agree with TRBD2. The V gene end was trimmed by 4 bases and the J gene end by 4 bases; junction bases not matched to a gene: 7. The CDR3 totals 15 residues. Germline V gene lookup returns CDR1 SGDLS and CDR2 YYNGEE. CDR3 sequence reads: CASSSEGGGADTQYF. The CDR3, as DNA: TGTGCCAGCAGCTCTGAAGGCGGGGGGGCAGATACGCAGTATTTT. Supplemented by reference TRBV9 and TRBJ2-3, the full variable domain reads DSGVTQTPKHLITATGQRVTLRCSPRSGDLSVYWYQQSLDQGLQFLIQYYNGEERAKGNILERFSAQQFPDLHSELNLSSLELGDSALYFCASSSEGGGADTQYFGPGTRLTVL.

The CDR3 loop is CASSLMQGGSGELFF. CDR3 in DNA: TGCGCCAGCAGCTTGATGCAGGGCGGGAGCGGGGAGCTGTTTTTT. The chain joins TRBV5-1 to TRBJ2-2; TRBD2 aligns across 7 bases. CDR1 and CDR2 from the germline V gene are SGHRS and YFSETQ. V shed 1 base and J 7 bases; nucleotides not matched to a gene: 7. This CDR3 has 15 amino acids.

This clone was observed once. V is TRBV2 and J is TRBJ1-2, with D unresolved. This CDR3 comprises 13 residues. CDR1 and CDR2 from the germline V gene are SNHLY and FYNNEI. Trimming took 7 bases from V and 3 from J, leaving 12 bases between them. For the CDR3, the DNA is TGTGCCAGCAAGGGTCTTAGAGACTATGGCTACACCTTC. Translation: CASKGLRDYGYTF.

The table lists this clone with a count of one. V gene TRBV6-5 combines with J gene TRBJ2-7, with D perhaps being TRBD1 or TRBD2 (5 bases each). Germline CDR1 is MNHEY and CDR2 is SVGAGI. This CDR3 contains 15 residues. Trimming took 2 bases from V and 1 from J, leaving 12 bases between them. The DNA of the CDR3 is TGTGCCAGCAGTTACGCGCCGGGACGGTCCTACGAGCAGTACTTC. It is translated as CASSYAPGRSYEQYF.

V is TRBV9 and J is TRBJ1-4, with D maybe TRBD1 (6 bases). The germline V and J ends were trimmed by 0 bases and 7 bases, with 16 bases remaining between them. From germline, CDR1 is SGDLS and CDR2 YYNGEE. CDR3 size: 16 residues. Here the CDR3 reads CASSVGGASLSEKLFF. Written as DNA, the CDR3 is TGTGCCAGCAGCGTAGGGGGGGCCAGCCTGAGTGAAAAACTGTTTTTT.

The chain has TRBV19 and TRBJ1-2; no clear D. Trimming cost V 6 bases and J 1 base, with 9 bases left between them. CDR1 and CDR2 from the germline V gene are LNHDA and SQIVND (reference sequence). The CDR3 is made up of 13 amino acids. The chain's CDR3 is CASSAGVNYGYTF. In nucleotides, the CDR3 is TGTGCCAGTAGCGCCGGGGTTAACTATGGCTACACCTTC.

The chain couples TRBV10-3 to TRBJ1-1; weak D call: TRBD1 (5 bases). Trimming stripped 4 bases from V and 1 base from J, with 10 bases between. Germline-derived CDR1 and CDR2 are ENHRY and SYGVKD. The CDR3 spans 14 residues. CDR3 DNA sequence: TGTGCCATCAGTGTGGGGACGGGGAACACTGAAGCTTTCTTT. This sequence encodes CAISVGTGNTEAFF.

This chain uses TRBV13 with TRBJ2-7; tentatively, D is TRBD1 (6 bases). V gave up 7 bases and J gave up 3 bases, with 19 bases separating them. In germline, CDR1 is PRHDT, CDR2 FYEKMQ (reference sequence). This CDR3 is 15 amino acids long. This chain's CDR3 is CASILSGQSIYEQYF. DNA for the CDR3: TGTGCCAGCATTCTAAGTGGACAGAGTATCTACGAGCAGTACTTC.

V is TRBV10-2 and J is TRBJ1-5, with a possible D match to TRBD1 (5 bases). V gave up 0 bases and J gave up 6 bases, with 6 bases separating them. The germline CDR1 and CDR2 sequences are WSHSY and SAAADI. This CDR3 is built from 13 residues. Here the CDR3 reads CASSESRGQPQHF. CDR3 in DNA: TGCGCCAGCAGTGAGTCTAGGGGTCAGCCCCAGCATTTT.

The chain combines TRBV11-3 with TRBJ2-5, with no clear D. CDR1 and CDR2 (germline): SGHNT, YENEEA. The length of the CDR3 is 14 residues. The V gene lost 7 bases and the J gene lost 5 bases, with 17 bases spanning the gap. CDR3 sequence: CASTPSRMGETQYF. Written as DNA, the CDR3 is TGTGCCAGCACCCCCTCCAGGATGGGGGAGACCCAGTACTTC.

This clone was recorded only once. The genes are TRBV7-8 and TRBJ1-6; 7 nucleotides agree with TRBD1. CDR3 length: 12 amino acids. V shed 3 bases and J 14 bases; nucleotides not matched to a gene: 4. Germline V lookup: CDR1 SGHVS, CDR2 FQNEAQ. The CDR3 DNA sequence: TGTGCCAGCAGCTTTAACAGGGGATCCCTCCACTTT. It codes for CASSFNRGSLHF.

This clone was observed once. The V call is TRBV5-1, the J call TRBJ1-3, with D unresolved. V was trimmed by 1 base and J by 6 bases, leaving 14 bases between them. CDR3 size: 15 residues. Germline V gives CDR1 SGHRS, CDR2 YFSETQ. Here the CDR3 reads CASSLYGDHSNTIYF. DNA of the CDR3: TGCGCCAGCAGCTTGTACGGAGATCACTCAAACACCATATATTTT. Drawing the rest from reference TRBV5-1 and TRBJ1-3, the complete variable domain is KAGVTQTPRYLIKTRGQQVTLSCSPISGHRSVSWYQQTPGQGLQFLFEYFSETQRNKGNFPGRFSGRQFSNSRSEMNVSTLELGDSALYLCASSLYGDHSNTIYFGEGSWLTVV.

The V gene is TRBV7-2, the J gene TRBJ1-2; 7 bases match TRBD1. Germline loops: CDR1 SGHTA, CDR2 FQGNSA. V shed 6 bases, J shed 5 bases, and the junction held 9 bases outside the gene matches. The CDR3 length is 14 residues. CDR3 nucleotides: TGTGCCAGCAGTACGGGACAGCTCACTTATGGCTACACCTTC. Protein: CASSTGQLTYGYTF.